Following are 31 T cell receptor beta chains from one sample sequenced in a study of CD8 T cells in Susac syndrome. With random hexamers, reverse transcription was performed on about 0.5 to 1 ug of RNA. MiXCR, run by TCRdb on the immunoSEQ multiplex PCR reads, gives a single entry per CDR3 protein. The table includes fewer than 95,000 distinct CDR3 sequences, approximately 96% detected once. Sequenced sample: CD8+ T cells from PBMCs. Receptors were obtained from a human donor with Susac syndrome.

J is TRBJ1-5 and V is TRBV12-3 or TRBV12-4; possibly TRBD1 for D (5 bases). The CDR3 loop spans 15 amino acids. V was cut by 0 bases and J by 1 base, with 7 bases left in between. CDR3 loop: CASSLAQGSNQPQHF. Here the CDR3 DNA reads TGTGCCAGCAGTTTAGCCCAGGGCAGCAATCAGCCCCAGCATTTT.

J is TRBJ2-7 and V is TRBV9; D call uncertain. CDR1 is SGDLS, CDR2 YYNGEE, per germline. This CDR3 comprises 13 residues. Trimming left V 0 bases short and J 4 bases short, with 8 bases between. CDR3 protein: CASSVDPVYEQYF. CDR3 coding DNA: TGTGCCAGCAGCGTAGACCCAGTTTACGAGCAGTACTTC. The full variable domain, rest sourced from reference TRBV9 and TRBJ2-7, is DSGVTQTPKHLITATGQRVTLRCSPRSGDLSVYWYQQSLDQGLQFLIQYYNGEERAKGNILERFSAQQFPDLHSELNLSSLELGDSALYFCASSVDPVYEQYFGPGTRLTVT.

V and J are TRBV5-1 and TRBJ2-1; 9 bases line up with TRBD1. CDR1 is SGHRS, CDR2 YFSETQ, per germline. The CDR3 has 15 residues. The V and J ends lost 2 bases and 5 bases, in that order; junction bases with no gene match: 5. The CDR3 spells CASSLRQGGNNEQFF. Here the CDR3 DNA reads TGCGCCAGCAGCTTACGACAGGGGGGAAACAATGAGCAGTTCTTC.

This chain uses TRBV28 with TRBJ1-5; D ambiguous. Germline CDR1 reads MDHEN; CDR2 reads SYDVKM. V shed 2 bases and J shed 3 bases, with 8 bases lying between them. This CDR3 has 14 amino acids. This CDR3 is CASSLHGLNQPQHF. DNA of the CDR3: TGTGCCAGCAGTTTACACGGTCTCAATCAGCCCCAGCATTTT. The whole variable domain, filled in from reference TRBV28 and TRBJ1-5, reads DVKVTQSSRYLVKRTGEKVFLECVQDMDHENMFWYRQDPGLGLRLIYFSYDVKMKEKGDIPEGYSVSREKKERFSLILESASTNQTSMYLCASSLHGLNQPQHFGDGTRLSIL.

The chain uses TRBV7-2 and TRBJ1-1; D ambiguous. This CDR3 comprises 16 residues. V was trimmed by 6 bases and J by 1 base, leaving 18 bases between them. Germline values: CDR1 SGHTA, CDR2 FQGNSA. CDR3 nucleotide sequence: TGTGCCAGCAGAAGCCCCACTAGGGCACCGAACACTGAAGCTTTCTTT. This encodes CASRSPTRAPNTEAFF.

The chain carries TRBV19 and TRBJ1-5, with a weak D call TRBD1 (5 bases). CDR1 LNHDA and CDR2 SQIVND come from the germline V gene (reference sequence). CDR3 length: 14 residues. The germline V and J ends were trimmed by 3 bases and 6 bases, with 12 bases remaining between them. Here the CDR3 reads CASSISGGSQPQHF. The CDR3 DNA reads TGTGCCAGTAGTATTTCCGGGGGGAGTCAGCCCCAGCATTTT.

This chain links TRBV20-1 with TRBJ1-1; possibly TRBD1 for D (5 bases). CDR3 size: 15 residues. V was cut by 0 bases and J by 0 bases, with 11 bases left in between. Germline CDR1 is DFQATT and CDR2 is SNEGSKA (reference sequence). The CDR3 loop reads CSARDRRAMNTEAFF. In DNA, the CDR3 is TGCAGTGCTAGAGATCGCAGGGCGATGAACACTGAAGCTTTCTTT.

The chain couples TRBV2 to TRBJ1-5; the D is unclear. V lost 6 bases to trimming and J lost 4 bases, with 13 bases between them. Germline loops: CDR1 SNHLY, CDR2 FYNNEI. The CDR3 runs 14 residues. This CDR3 reads CASRADGVNQPQHF. Written as DNA, the CDR3 is TGTGCCAGCAGAGCGGACGGGGTAAATCAGCCCCAGCATTTT.

This CDR3 is CSARGLGTNEKLFF. CDR3 sequence (DNA): TGCAGTGCTAGGGGGCTGGGGACTAATGAAAAACTGTTTTTT. The V call is TRBV20-1, the J call TRBJ1-4; weak D call: TRBD1 (5 bases). The CDR3 sequence is 14 residues long. Trimming shortened V by 3 bases and J by 2 bases, and 10 bases separated the two germline ends. Germline CDR1 reads DFQATT; CDR2 reads SNEGSKA (reference sequence).

The chain uses TRBV20-1 and TRBJ2-1; TRBD1 might be the D (6 bases). With 5 bases removed from V and 3 bases from J, the gap between germline ends came to 14 bases. The germline CDR1 and CDR2 sequences are DFQATT and SNEGSKA (reference sequence). CDR3 length equals 14 residues. CDR3 sequence: CSAPPGQIYNEQFF. As DNA, the CDR3 is TGCAGTGCTCCTCCGGGACAAATCTACAATGAGCAGTTCTTC.

The V call is TRBV27, the J call TRBJ2-1, with TRBD1 as a possible D gene (6 bases). The V end was cut by 5 bases, the J end by 7 bases, with 15 bases between. Germline CDR1 and CDR2: MNHEY and SMNVEV (reference sequence). The CDR3 length is 14 residues. CDR3 DNA: TGTGCCAGCAGTCCGACCCAGGGGTGGAATGAGCAGTTCTTC. Protein sequence: CASSPTQGWNEQFF.

The rearrangement joins TRBV7-9 to TRBJ1-1; 7 nucleotides agree with TRBD1. With V trimmed by 5 bases and J by 1 base, 16 bases remained unmatched. Germline CDR1 and CDR2: SEHNR and FQNEAQ (reference sequence). The CDR3 runs 18 residues. DNA for the CDR3: TGTGCCAGCAGCCCGCGCCCGACAGGGAAGCCCGGGAACACTGAAGCTTTCTTT. It codes for CASSPRPTGKPGNTEAFF.

The V and J genes are TRBV7-2 and TRBJ2-3, with 9 bases fitting TRBD2. This CDR3 has 18 residues. CDR1 and CDR2 (germline): SGHTA, FQGNSA. The V gene end was trimmed by 2 bases and the J gene end by 1 base; junction bases not matched to a gene: 10. Written as DNA, the CDR3 is TGTGCCAGCAGCTTAAGGTCTCAGCGGGGGGCCGGCACAGATACGCAGTATTTT. It codes for CASSLRSQRGAGTDTQYF.

The DNA for the CDR3 is TGCAGTGCTAGCGTCTCCTACAATGAGCAGTTCTTC. This translates into CSASVSYNEQFF. The chain links TRBV20-1 to TRBJ2-1; D is undetermined. The V and J ends lost 3 bases and 0 bases respectively, with 3 bases between them. The CDR3 is 12 amino acids. Germline values: CDR1 DFQATT, CDR2 SNEGSKA (reference sequence).

This clonotype is medium-sized by share. The chain is built from TRBV7-6 and TRBJ1-6; the D is unclear. This CDR3 region has 16 residues. The V end was cut by 4 bases, the J end by 3 bases, with 13 bases between. Germline lookup yields CDR1 SGHVS and CDR2 FNYEAQ. The CDR3 loop reads CASSSPDRSYNSPLHF. The CDR3 bases are TGTGCCAGCAGCTCCCCCGACCGAAGCTATAATTCACCCCTCCACTTT.

The J gene is TRBJ2-3, the V gene TRBV4-2, with D possibly being TRBD2 (7 bases). The CDR3 has 17 amino acids. Trimming removed 1 base from V and 4 bases from J, with 18 bases in between. CDR1 and CDR2 from the germline V gene are LGHNA and YNFKEQ. CDR3 nucleotides: TGTGCCAGCAGCCAAGCGAGGGGGGGCGAGAAAGCAGATACGCAGTATTTT. Its protein product is CASSQARGGEKADTQYF.

This clonotype was observed once. The J gene is TRBJ2-3, the V gene TRBV27; 8 nucleotides align to TRBD2. V lost 8 bases, J lost 5 bases, and 12 bases stayed unmatched. This CDR3 region has 15 residues. CDR1 and CDR2 (germline): MNHEY, SMNVEV (reference sequence). The CDR3 nucleotides read TGTGCCAGCGTAAGAGCAGCGGGGGAAAGAGATACGCAGTATTTT. This encodes CASVRAAGERDTQYF.

This rearrangement joins TRBV2 to TRBJ1-2; D is perhaps TRBD1 (6 bases). The CDR3 contains 18 residues. Between the trimmed V and J ends, which lost 3 bases and 4 bases, there was a span of 24 bases. CDR1 and CDR2 from the germline V gene are SNHLY and FYNNEI. CDR3 in amino acids: CASSDDKDRRVLRYGYTF. DNA of the CDR3: TGTGCCAGCAGTGATGATAAGGACAGAAGGGTTTTACGCTATGGCTACACCTTC.

This clonotype was counted a few times. The genes are TRBV4-1 and TRBJ1-1, with D possibly TRBD1 on 5 matching bases. Trimming removed 0 bases at V and 1 base at J, with 12 bases between. CDR1 MGHRA and CDR2 YSYEKL come from the germline V gene. The CDR3 consists of 16 residues. CDR3 residues: CASSQDLLGANTEAFF. CDR3 DNA sequence: TGCGCCAGCAGCCAAGACCTGCTTGGGGCGAACACTGAAGCTTTCTTT.

The chain couples TRBV19 to TRBJ1-1; D unresolved. V lost 1 base and J 4 bases, leaving 10 bases between the germline ends. This CDR3 has 14 residues. Germline V gene sequence: CDR1 LNHDA, CDR2 SQIVND (reference sequence). The CDR3 loop is CASSIGDHPTEAFF. CDR3 bases: TGTGCCAGTAGTATAGGTGACCACCCCACTGAAGCTTTCTTT. Filled out from reference TRBV19 and TRBJ1-1, the complete variable domain reads DGGITQSPKYLFRKEGQNVTLSCEQNLNHDAMYWYRQDPGQGLRLIYYSQIVNDFQKGDIAEGYSVSREKKESFPLTVTSAQKNPTAFYLCASSIGDHPTEAFFGQGTRLTVV.

This rearrangement joins TRBV6-6 to TRBJ2-3, with a tentative D call TRBD1 (5 bases). This CDR3 is 15 amino acids long. Looked up from germline, CDR1 is MNHNY and CDR2 is SVGAGI (reference sequence). V was pared by 5 bases and J by 6 bases, with 18 bases between. CDR3 coding DNA: TGTGCCAGCAGTCTTTACGAAGGGGAAACTGATACGCAGTATTTT. Translated, it gives CASSLYEGETDTQYF.

The gene calls are TRBV20-1 and TRBJ1-2, with a tentative D call TRBD1 (6 bases). Trimming shortened V by 6 bases and J by 8 bases, and 19 bases separated the two germline ends. The CDR3 has 13 residues. CDR1 is DFQATT and CDR2 is SNEGSKA in the germline V gene (reference sequence). The CDR3 sequence: CSAPTGRVGGYTF. The CDR3 DNA is TGCAGTGCGCCCACAGGGCGTGTGGGCGGCTACACCTTC.

The chain links TRBV6-6 to TRBJ2-7, with TRBD1 matching over 7 bases. Germline CDR1 reads MNHNY; CDR2 reads SVGAGI (reference sequence). The junction had 7 bases not matched to a gene; V was cut back by 5 bases and J by 0 bases. This CDR3 is built from 15 residues. The DNA of the CDR3 is TGTGCCAGCAGTCACGGGGACAGTAACTCCTACGAGCAGTACTTC. Its translation is CASSHGDSNSYEQYF.

V is TRBV4-3 and J is TRBJ2-7; D uncertain. Per the germline V gene, CDR1 is LGHNA and CDR2 is YSLEER. The CDR3 spans 15 residues. Trimming stripped 3 bases from V and 2 bases from J, with 14 bases between. The CDR3 coding sequence is TGCGCCAGCAGCCAGCAGCGCCAACCGGCCTACGAGCAGTACTTC. Translation gives CASSQQRQPAYEQYF.

The gene calls are TRBV21-1 and TRBJ2-2; the table's D gene call, TRBD1, was not cross checked with the DNA. TRBV21-1 is a listed pseudogene. The CDR3 has 14 residues. CDR3 coding DNA: TGTGCCAGCAGCAAATCCGGGGGGCTCGGGGAGCTGTTTTTT. This sequence encodes CASSKSGGLGELFF.

This chain uses TRBV3-1 with TRBJ1-2; 7 nucleotides agree with TRBD1. This CDR3 has 16 residues. The germline CDR1 and CDR2 sequences are LGHDT and YNNKEL (reference sequence). The ends lost 4 bases at V and 4 bases at J; junction bases unmatched: 12. Here the CDR3 DNA reads TGTGCCAGCAGCCCCCAGACAGGGAAGGTAGTCTATGGCTACACCTTC. Amino acid sequence: CASSPQTGKVVYGYTF.

This chain joins TRBV7-9 and TRBJ2-1; D could derive from TRBD1 or TRBD2 (6 bases each). The CDR3 contains 17 residues. From germline, CDR1 is SEHNR and CDR2 FQNEAQ (reference sequence). V shed 5 bases and J shed 0 bases, with 17 bases lying between them. CDR3 sequence reads: CASSPQVGGSSYNEQFF. The CDR3 DNA reads TGTGCCAGCAGCCCCCAGGTAGGGGGGAGCTCCTACAATGAGCAGTTCTTC. The complete variable domain, with remaining parts taken from reference TRBV7-9 and TRBJ2-1, reads DTGVSQNPRHKITKRGQNVTFRCDPISEHNRLYWYRQTLGQGPEFLTYFQNEAQLEKSRLLSDRFSAERPKGSFSTLEIQRTEQGDSAMYLCASSPQVGGSSYNEQFFGPGTRLTVL.

The chain carries TRBV6-5 and TRBJ2-7; the match to TRBD1 covers 9 bases. V lost 4 bases and J lost 3; bases outside the gene matches: 4. Looked up from germline, CDR1 is MNHEY and CDR2 is SVGAGI. This CDR3 is built from 14 residues. CDR3 loop: CASSSGQGYYEQYF. In DNA form, the CDR3 reads TGTGCCAGCAGTTCGGGACAGGGCTACTACGAGCAGTACTTC.

The chain employs TRBV3-1 and TRBJ1-6; D is possibly TRBD1 (6 bases). Deletions cut 5 bases from V and 10 bases from J, with 15 bases between. The CDR3 extends over 14 amino acids. Germline V lookup: CDR1 LGHDT, CDR2 YNNKEL (reference sequence). The CDR3 reads CASSKRGAESPLHF. The CDR3 DNA reads TGTGCCAGCAGCAAACGGGGGGCAGAGTCACCCCTCCACTTT.

The J gene is TRBJ1-2, the V gene TRBV13; 9 nucleotides align to TRBD1. The V gene's germline CDR1 is PRHDT and CDR2 FYEKMQ (reference sequence). J gave up 8 bases and V 5 bases, and 12 bases lay outside the gene matches. The CDR3 runs 15 residues. The CDR3 DNA follows: TGTGCCAGCAGCCCGGAAACACAGGGGGCGCGAGGCTACACCTTC. Its protein is CASSPETQGARGYTF. Supplemented by reference TRBV13 and TRBJ1-2, the full variable domain reads AAGVIQSPRHLIKEKRETATLKCYPIPRHDTVYWYQQGPGQDPQFLISFYEKMQSDKGSIPDRFSAQQFSDYHSELNMSSLELGDSALYFCASSPETQGARGYTFGSGTRLTVV.

This chain connects TRBV20-1 to TRBJ1-5; D gene ambiguous. V shed 3 bases and J shed 5 bases, with 14 bases lying between them. Germline assignment: CDR1 DFQATT and CDR2 SNEGSKA (reference sequence). CDR3 length: 14 amino acids. The CDR3 reads CSARSVTSDQPQHF. The DNA for the CDR3 is TGCAGTGCTAGGAGTGTGACAAGCGATCAGCCCCAGCATTTT.